This T cell receptor (beta chain) was identified during a study of OX40 agonist ivuxolimab in advanced cancers. Study-level background: Prior checkpoint blockade (anti-PD-1, anti-PD-L1 or anti-CTLA-4) was permitted; roughly 40% had it. Study conclusions and caveats: Among T cells, CD8+ cells averaged more expanded clones than CD4+ cells. Among some nonresponders, normalized T-cell clonal expansion was also low. With doses of 0.1 to 3.0 mg/kg, CD4+ and CD8+ blood T cells had undergone clonal expansion by week 6.

Notes on this clone: Its antigen is currently unknown. This specimen includes other DNA sequences encoding the same CDR3.

The data were produced by immunoSEQ multiplex PCR, yet TCRdb's version contains in-frame clones alone and is incomplete. The sample yields 99,000 or so clones, more than 80% seen once. The source was CD4+ or CD8+ T cells sorted from blood, collected in a trial of the OX40 agonist ivuxolimab. This sequence was found in an adult with an advanced solid tumor such as melanoma, head and neck, liver or kidney cancer.

Here the CDR3 DNA reads TGTGCCAGTACCACCATGACAAGCGCGAACACTGAAGCTTTCTTT. Encoded protein: CASTTMTSANTEAFF. The rearrangement uses TRBV19 and TRBJ1-1, with no clear D. From germline, CDR1 is LNHDA and CDR2 SQIVND (reference sequence). The CDR3 covers 15 residues. The V gene lost 7 bases and the J gene lost 1 base, with 16 bases spanning the gap.